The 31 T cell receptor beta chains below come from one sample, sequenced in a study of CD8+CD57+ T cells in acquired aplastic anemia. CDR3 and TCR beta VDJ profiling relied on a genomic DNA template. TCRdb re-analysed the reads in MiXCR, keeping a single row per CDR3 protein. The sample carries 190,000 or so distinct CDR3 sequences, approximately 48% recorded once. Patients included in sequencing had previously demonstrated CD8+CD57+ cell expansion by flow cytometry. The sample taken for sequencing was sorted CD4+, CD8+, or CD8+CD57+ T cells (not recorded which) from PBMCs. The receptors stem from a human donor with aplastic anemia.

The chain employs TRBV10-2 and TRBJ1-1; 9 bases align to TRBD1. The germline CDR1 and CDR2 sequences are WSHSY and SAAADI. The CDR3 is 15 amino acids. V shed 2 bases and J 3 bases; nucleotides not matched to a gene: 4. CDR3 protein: CASSEPGQGDTEAFF. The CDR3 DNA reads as TGCGCCAGCAGTGAGCCGGGACAGGGTGACACTGAAGCTTTCTTT.

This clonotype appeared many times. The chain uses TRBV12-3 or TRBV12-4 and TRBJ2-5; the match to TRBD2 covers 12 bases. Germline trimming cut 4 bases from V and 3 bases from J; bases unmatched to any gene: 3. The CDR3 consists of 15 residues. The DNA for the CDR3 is TGTGCCAGCAGTTACCTAGCGGGAGGGGAAGAGACCCAGTACTTC. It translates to CASSYLAGGEETQYF.

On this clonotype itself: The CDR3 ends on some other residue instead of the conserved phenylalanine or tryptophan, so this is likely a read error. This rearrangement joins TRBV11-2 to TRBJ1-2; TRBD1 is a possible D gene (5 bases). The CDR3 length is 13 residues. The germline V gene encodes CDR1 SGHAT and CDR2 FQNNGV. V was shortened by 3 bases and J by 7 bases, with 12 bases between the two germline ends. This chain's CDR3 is CASSLGQAGGYTS. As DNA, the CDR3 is TGTGCCAGCAGCTTGGGGCAGGCTGGTGGCTACACCTCC.

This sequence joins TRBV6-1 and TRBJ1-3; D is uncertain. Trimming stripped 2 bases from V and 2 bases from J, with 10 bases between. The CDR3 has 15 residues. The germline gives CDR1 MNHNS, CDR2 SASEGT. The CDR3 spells CASSENGGTGNTIYF. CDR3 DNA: TGTGCCAGCAGTGAAAACGGTGGGACTGGAAACACCATATATTTT.

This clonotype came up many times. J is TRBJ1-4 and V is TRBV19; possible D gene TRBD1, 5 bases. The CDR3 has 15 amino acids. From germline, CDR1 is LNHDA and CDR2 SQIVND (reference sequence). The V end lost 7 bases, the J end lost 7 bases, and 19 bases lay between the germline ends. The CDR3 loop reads CASTDRRGFTEKLFF. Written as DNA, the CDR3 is TGTGCCAGTACCGATCGGAGGGGCTTTACTGAAAAACTGTTTTTT.

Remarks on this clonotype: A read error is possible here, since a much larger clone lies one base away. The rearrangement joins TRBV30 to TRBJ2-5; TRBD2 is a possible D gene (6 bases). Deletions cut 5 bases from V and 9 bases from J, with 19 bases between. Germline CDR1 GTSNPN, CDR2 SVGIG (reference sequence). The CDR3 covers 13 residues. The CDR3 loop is CAWEGLRGEAQYF. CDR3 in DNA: TGTGCCTGGGAAGGCCTCCGCGGGGAGGCCCAGTACTTC.

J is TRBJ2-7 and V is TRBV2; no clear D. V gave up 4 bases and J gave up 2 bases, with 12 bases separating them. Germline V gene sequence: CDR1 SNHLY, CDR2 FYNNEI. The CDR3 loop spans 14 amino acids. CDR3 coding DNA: TGTGCCAGCAGTGCTAGTTTAGCTGCCTACGAGCAGTACTTC. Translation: CASSASLAAYEQYF.

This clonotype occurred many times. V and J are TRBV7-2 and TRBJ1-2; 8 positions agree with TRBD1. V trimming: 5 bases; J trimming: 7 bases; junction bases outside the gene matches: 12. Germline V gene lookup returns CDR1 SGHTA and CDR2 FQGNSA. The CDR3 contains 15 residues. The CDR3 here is CASSRQPGGRSGYTF. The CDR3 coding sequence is TGTGCCAGCAGCCGACAGCCAGGGGGCAGATCTGGCTACACCTTC. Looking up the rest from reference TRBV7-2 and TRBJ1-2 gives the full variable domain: GAGVSQSPSNKVTEKGKDVELRCDPISGHTALYWYRQSLGQGLEFLIYFQGNSAPDKSGLPSDRFSAERTGGSVSTLTIQRTQQEDSAVYLCASSRQPGGRSGYTFGSGTRLTVV.

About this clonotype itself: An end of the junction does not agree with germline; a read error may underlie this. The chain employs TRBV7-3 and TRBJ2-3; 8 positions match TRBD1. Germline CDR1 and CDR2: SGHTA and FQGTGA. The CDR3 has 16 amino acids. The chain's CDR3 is CASSPRRTGSTGTQYF. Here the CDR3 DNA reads TGTGCCAGCAGCCCCCGTCGGACAGGGAGCACAGGTACGCAGTATTTT.

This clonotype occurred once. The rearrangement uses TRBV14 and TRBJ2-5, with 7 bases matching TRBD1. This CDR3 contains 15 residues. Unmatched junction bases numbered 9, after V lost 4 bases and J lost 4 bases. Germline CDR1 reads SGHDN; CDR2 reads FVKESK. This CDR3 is CASSPRDSRGETQYF. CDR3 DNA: TGTGCCAGCAGCCCCCGGGACAGTCGAGGAGAGACCCAGTACTTC.

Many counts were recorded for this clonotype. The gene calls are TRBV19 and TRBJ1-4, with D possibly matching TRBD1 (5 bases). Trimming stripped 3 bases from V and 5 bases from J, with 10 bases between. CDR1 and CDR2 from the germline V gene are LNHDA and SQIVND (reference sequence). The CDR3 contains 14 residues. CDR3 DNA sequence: TGTGCCAGTAGTATCCTCCGGGGGAATGAAAAACTGTTTTTT. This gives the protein CASSILRGNEKLFF.

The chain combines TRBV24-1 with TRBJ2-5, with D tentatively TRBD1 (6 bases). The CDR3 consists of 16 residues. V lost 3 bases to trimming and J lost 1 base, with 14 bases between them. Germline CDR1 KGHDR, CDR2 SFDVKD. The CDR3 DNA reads TGTGCCACCAGTGATCCTACAGGGCCCCTCCAAGAGACCCAGTACTTC. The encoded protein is CATSDPTGPLQETQYF.

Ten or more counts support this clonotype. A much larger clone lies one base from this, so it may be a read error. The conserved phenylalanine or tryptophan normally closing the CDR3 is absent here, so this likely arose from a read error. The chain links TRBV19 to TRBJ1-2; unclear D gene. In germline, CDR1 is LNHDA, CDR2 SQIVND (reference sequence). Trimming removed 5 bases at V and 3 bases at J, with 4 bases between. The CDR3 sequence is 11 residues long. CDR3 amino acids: CASSLHYGYTS. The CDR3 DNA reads TGTGCCAGTAGTCTGCACTATGGCTACACCTCC.

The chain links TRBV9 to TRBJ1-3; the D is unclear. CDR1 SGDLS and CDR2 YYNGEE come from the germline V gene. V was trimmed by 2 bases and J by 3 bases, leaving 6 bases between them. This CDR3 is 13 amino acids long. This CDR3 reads CASSVSGGNTIYF. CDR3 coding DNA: TGTGCCAGCAGCGTGAGTGGTGGAAACACCATATATTTT.

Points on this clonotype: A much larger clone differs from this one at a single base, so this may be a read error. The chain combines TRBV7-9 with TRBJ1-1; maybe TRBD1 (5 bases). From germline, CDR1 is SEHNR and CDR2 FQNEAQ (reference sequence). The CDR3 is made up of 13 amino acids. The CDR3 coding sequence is TGTGACAGCAGCAGGGAATCCAACACTGAAGCTTTCTTT. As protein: CDSSRESNTEAFF.

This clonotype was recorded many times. The CDR3 loop reads CASSLVPSGRGDEQFF. In DNA, the CDR3 is TGTGCCAGCAGCTTAGTCCCCAGCGGGAGAGGGGATGAGCAGTTCTTC. The chain carries TRBV7-9 and TRBJ2-1; 8 bases match TRBD2. CDR3 size: 16 residues. From germline, CDR1 is SEHNR and CDR2 FQNEAQ (reference sequence). Trimming took 1 base from V and 8 from J; bases not matched to a gene: 10.

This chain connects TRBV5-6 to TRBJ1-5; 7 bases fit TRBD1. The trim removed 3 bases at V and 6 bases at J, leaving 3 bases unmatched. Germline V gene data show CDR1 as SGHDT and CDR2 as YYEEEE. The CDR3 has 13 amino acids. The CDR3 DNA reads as TGTGCCAGCAGCTCCGCAGGGGGTCAGCCCCAGCATTTT. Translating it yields CASSSAGGQPQHF.

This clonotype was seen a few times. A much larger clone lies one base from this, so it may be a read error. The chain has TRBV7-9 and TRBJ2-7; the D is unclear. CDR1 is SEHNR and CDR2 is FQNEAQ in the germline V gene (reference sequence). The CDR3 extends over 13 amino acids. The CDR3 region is CASTLGSSCEQYF. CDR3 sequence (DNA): TGTGCCAGCACTCTTGGCAGCTCCTGCGAGCAGTACTTC.

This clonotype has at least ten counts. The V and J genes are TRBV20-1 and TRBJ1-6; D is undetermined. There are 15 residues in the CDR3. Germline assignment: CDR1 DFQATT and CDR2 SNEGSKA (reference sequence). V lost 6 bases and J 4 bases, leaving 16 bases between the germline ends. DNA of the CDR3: TGCAGTGCAAGCGACCGCCCAGGATATAATTCACCCCTCCACTTT. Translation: CSASDRPGYNSPLHF.

CDR3 in DNA: TGTGCCATCAGTGACCCCCGCGGACAGGGTTCGGGGAGCGGGGAGCTGTTTTTT. It yields the protein CAISDPRGQGSGSGELFF. The chain links TRBV10-3 to TRBJ2-2, with TRBD1 identical over 8 bases. This CDR3 has 18 residues. J lost 7 bases, V lost 3 bases, and 16 bases had no gene match. CDR1 ENHRY and CDR2 SYGVKD come from the germline V gene.

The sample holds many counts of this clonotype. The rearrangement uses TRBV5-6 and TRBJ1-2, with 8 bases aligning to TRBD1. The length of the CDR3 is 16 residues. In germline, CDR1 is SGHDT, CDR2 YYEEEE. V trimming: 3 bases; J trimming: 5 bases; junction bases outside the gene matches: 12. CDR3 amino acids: CASSSSGQGGTYGYTF. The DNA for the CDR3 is TGTGCCAGCAGCTCTAGCGGACAGGGCGGGACATATGGCTACACCTTC.

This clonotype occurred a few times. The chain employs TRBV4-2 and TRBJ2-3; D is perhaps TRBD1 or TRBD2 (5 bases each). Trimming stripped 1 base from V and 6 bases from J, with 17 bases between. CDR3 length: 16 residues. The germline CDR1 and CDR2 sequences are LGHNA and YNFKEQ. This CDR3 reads CASSQGTAGWGDTQYF. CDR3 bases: TGTGCCAGCAGCCAAGGGACGGCAGGGTGGGGGGATACGCAGTATTTT.

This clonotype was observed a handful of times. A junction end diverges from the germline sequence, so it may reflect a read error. The CDR3 here is CASSEYHSSSDEQYF. CDR3 DNA: TGTGCCAGCAGTGAATACCACAGTAGCTCCGACGAGCAGTACTTC. The rearrangement joins TRBV25-1 to TRBJ2-7; D gene ambiguous. This CDR3 region has 15 residues. Looked up from germline, CDR1 is MGHDK and CDR2 is SYGVNS.

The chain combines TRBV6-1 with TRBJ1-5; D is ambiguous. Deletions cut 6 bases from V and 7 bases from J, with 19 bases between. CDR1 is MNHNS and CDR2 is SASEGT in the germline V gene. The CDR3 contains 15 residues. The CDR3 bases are TGTGCCAGCAGCCACCAAGACTCCCGAGGGCAGCCCCAGCATTTT. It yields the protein CASSHQDSRGQPQHF.

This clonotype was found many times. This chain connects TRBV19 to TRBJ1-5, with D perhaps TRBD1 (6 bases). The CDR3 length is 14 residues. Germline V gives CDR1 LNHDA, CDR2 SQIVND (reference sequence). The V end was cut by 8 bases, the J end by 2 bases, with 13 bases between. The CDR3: CASLQGLGNQPQHF. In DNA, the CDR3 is TGTGCCAGTCTACAGGGCCTGGGCAATCAGCCCCAGCATTTT.

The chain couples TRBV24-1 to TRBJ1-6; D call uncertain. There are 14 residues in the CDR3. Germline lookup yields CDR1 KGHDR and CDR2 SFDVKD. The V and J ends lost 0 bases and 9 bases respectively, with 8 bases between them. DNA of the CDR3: TGTGCCACCAGTGATTTGCAAGGCGGTTCACCCCTCCACTTT. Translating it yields CATSDLQGGSPLHF.

This chain's CDR3 is CSAGGGAGELFF. The CDR3 coding sequence is TGCAGTGCTGGAGGGGGGGCCGGGGAGCTGTTTTTT. The chain is built from TRBV20-1 and TRBJ2-2, with a possible D match to TRBD2 (7 bases). With 5 bases removed from V and 6 bases from J, the gap between germline ends came to 10 bases. This CDR3 has 12 residues. Per germline, CDR1 DFQATT and CDR2 SNEGSKA (reference sequence).

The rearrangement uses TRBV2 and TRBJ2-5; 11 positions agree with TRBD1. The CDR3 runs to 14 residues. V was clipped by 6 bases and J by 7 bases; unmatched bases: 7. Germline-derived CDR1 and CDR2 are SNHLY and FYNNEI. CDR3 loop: CASSRGQGEGTQYF. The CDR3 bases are TGTGCCAGCAGCCGGGGACAGGGGGAAGGGACCCAGTACTTC.

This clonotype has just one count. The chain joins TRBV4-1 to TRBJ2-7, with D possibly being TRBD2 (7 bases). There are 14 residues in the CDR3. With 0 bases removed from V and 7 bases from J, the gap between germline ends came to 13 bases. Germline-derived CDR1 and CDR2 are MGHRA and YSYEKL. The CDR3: CASSQDGRGREQYF. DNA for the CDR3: TGCGCCAGCAGCCAAGATGGGAGGGGGAGAGAGCAGTACTTC.

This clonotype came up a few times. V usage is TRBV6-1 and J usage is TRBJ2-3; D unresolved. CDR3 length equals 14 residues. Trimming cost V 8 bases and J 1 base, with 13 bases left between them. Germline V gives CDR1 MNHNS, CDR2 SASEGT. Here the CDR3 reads CASGRDWGTDTQYF. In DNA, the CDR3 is TGTGCCAGCGGCCGAGACTGGGGCACAGATACGCAGTATTTT.

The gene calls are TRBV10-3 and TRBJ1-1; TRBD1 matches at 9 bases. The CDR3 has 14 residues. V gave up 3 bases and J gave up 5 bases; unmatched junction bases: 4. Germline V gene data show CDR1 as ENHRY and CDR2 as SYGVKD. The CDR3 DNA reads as TGTGCCATCAGTGACGGACAGGGGAGGACTGAAGCTTTCTTT. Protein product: CAISDGQGRTEAFF.